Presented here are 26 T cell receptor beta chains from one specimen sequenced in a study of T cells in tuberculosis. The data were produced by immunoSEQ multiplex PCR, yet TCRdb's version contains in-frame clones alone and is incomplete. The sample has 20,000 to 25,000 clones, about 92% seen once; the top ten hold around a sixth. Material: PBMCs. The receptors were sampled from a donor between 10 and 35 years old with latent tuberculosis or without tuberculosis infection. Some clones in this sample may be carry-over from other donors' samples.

The CDR3 sequence is CAWSRRGMTGANTEAFF. In DNA, the CDR3 is TGTGCCTGGAGTCGCAGGGGGATGACAGGGGCTAACACTGAAGCTTTCTTT. V and J are TRBV30 and TRBJ1-1, with 8 bases matching TRBD1. J gave up 2 bases and V 2 bases, and 13 bases lay outside the gene matches. Germline CDR1 reads GTSNPN; CDR2 reads SVGIG (reference sequence). CDR3 size: 17 residues. Based on the CDR3 plus reference TRBV30 and TRBJ1-1, the full variable domain is SQTIHQWPATLVQPVGSPLSLECTVEGTSNPNLYWYRQAAGRGLQLLFYSVGIGQISSEVPQNLSASRPQDRQFILSSKKLLLSDSGFYLCAWSRRGMTGANTEAFFGQGTRLTVV.

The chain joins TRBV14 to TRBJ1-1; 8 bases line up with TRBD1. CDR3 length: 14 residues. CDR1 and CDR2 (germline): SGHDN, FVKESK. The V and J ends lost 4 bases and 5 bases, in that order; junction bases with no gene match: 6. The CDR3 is CASSRFRDRTEAFF. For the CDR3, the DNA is TGTGCCAGCAGCCGATTTCGGGACAGGACTGAAGCTTTCTTT.

CDR3 sequence: CASSQDRGTGGFHYGYTF. The CDR3, as DNA: TGCGCCAGCAGCCAAGATAGGGGGACAGGGGGCTTTCACTATGGCTACACCTTC. The chain has TRBV4-3 and TRBJ1-2, with 12 bases that match TRBD1. Germline V gene data show CDR1 as LGHNA and CDR2 as YSLEER. This CDR3 is built from 18 residues. V dropped 0 bases and J dropped 3; count of bases not matched to a gene: 8.

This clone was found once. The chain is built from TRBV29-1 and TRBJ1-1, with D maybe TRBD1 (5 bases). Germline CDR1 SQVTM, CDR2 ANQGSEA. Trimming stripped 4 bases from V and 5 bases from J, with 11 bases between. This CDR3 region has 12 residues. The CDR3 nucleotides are TGCAGCGTTGTGGCAGGGCGGACTGAAGCTTTCTTT. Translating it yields CSVVAGRTEAFF. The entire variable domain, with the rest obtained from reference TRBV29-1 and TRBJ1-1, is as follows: SAVISQKPSRDICQRGTSLTIQCQVDSQVTMMFWYRQQPGQSLTLIATANQGSEATYESGFVIDKFPISRPNLTFSTLTVSNMSPEDSSIYLCSVVAGRTEAFFGQGTRLTVV.

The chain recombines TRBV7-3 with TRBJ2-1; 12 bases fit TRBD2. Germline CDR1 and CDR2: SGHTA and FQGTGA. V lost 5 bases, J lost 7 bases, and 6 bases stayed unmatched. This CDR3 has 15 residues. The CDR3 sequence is CASSGRLAGVNEQFF. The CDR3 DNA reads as TGTGCCAGCAGCGGCCGACTAGCGGGAGTGAATGAGCAGTTCTTC.

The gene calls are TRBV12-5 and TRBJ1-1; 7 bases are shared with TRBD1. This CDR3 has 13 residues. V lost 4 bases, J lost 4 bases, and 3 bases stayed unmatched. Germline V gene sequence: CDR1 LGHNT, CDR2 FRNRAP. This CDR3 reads CASGSGGLTEAFF. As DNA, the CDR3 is TGTGCTAGTGGTTCAGGGGGTCTCACTGAAGCTTTCTTT. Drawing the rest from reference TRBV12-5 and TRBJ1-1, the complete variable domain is DARVTQTPRHKVTEMGQEVTMRCQPILGHNTVFWYRQTMMQGLELLAYFRNRAPLDDSGMPKDRFSAEMPDATLATLKIQPSEPRDSAVYFCASGSGGLTEAFFGQGTRLTVV.

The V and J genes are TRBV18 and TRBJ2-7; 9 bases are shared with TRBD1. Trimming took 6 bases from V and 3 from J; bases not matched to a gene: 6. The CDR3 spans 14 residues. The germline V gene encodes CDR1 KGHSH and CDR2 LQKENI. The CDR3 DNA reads TGTGCCAGCTCTGTAGGGACAGGGAACTACGAGCAGTACTTC. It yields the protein CASSVGTGNYEQYF.

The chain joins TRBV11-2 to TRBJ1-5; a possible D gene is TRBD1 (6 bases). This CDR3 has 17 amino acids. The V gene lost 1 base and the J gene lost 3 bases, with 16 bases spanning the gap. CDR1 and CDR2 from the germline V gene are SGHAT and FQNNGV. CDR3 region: CASSLVPRGGTNQPQHF. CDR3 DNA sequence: TGTGCCAGCAGCTTAGTCCCCAGGGGAGGGACCAATCAGCCCCAGCATTTT. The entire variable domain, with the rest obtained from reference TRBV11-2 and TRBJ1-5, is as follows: EAGVAQSPRYKIIEKRQSVAFWCNPISGHATLYWYQQILGQGPKLLIQFQNNGVVDDSQLPKDRFSAERLKGVDSTLKIQPAKLEDSAVYLCASSLVPRGGTNQPQHFGDGTRLSIL.

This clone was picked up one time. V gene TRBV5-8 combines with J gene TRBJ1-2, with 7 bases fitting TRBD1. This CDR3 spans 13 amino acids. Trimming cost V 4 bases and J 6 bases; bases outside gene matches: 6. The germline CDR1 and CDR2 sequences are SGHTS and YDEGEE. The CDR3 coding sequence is TGTGCCAGCAGCCGCGACAGGGTGAATGGCTACACCTTC. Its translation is CASSRDRVNGYTF.

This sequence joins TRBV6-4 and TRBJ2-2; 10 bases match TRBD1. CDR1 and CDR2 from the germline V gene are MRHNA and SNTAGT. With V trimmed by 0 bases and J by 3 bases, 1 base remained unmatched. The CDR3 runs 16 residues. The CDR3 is CASSDSGTGDTGELFF. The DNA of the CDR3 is TGTGCCAGCAGTGACTCAGGGACAGGGGACACCGGGGAGCTGTTTTTT.

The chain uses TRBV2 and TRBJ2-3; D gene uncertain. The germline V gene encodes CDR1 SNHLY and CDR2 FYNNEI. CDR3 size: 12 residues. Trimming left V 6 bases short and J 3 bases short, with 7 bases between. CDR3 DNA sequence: TGTGCCAGCAGATCCTTTACAGATACGCAGTATTTT. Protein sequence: CASRSFTDTQYF.

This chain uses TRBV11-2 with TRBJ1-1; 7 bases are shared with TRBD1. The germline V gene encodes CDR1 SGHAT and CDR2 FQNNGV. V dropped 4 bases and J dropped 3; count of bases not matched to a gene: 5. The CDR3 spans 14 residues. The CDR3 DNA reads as TGTGCCAGCAGCTGGGACAGACCGGACACTGAAGCTTTCTTT. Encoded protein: CASSWDRPDTEAFF.

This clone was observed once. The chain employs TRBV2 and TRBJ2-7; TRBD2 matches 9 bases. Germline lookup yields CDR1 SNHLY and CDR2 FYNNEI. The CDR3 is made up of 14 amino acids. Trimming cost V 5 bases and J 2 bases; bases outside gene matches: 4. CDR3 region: CASSPGLATYEQYF. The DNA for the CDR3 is TGTGCCAGCAGTCCTGGACTAGCGACCTACGAGCAGTACTTC.

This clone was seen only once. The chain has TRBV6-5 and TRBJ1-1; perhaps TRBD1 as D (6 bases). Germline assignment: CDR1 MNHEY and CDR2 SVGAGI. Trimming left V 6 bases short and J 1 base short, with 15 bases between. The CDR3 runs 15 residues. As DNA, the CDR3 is TGTGCCAGCAGCCTTGACAGGTCCCCGAACACTGAAGCTTTCTTT. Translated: CASSLDRSPNTEAFF.

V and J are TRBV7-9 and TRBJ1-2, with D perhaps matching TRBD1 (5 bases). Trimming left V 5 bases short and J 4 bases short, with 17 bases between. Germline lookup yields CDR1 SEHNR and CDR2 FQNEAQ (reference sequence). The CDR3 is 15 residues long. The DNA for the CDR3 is TGTGCCAGCAGCCCCGTCGGAGGGGCCTCCTATGGCTACACCTTC. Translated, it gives CASSPVGGASYGYTF.

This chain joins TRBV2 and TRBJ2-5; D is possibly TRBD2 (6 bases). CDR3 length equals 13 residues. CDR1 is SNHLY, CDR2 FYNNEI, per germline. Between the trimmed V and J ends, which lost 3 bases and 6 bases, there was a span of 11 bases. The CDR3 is CASSEGGGQTQYF. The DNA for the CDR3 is TGTGCCAGCAGTGAGGGAGGCGGGCAGACCCAGTACTTC.

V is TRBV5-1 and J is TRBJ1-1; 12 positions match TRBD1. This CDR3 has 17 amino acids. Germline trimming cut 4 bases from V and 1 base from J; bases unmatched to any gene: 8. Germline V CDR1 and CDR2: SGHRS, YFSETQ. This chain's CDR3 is CASSHRDRGLGNTEAFF. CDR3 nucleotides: TGCGCCAGCAGCCACCGGGACAGGGGGCTCGGGAACACTGAAGCTTTCTTT.

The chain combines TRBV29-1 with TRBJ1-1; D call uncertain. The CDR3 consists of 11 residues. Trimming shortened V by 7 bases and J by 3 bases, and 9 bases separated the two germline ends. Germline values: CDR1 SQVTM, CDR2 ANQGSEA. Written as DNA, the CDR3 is TGCAGCGCCGGACTTGACACTGAAGCTTTCTTT. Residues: CSAGLDTEAFF.

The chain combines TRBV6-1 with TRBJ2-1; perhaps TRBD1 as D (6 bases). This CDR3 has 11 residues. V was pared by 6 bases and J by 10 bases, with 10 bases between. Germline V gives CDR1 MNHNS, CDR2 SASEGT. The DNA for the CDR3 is TGTGCCAGCAGACAAGGGACAGAGCAGTTCTTC. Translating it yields CASRQGTEQFF.

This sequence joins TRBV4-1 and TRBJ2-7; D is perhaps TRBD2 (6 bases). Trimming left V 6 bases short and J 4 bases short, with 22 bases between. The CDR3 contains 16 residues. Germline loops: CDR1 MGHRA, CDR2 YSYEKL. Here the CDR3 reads CASSQSPTGGGYEQYF. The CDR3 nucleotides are TGCGCCAGCAGTCAGAGCCCCACTGGTGGGGGGTACGAGCAGTACTTC.

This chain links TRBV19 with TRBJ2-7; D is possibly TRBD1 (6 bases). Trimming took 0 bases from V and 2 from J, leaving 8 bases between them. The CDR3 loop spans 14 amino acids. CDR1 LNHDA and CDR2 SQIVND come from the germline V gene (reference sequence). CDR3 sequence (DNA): TGTGCCAGTAGTATAGACAGGGGTCCCTACGAGCAGTACTTC. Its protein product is CASSIDRGPYEQYF.

This CDR3 is CASSPQPRGRDIQYF. The DNA for the CDR3 is TGTGCCAGCTCACCACAGCCGCGGGGCCGGGACATTCAGTACTTC. The rearrangement joins TRBV18 to TRBJ2-4; D is perhaps TRBD2 (6 bases). Trimming took off 1 base at V and 8 bases at J, with 15 bases between the two ends. CDR1 is KGHSH, CDR2 LQKENI, per germline. This CDR3 comprises 15 residues.

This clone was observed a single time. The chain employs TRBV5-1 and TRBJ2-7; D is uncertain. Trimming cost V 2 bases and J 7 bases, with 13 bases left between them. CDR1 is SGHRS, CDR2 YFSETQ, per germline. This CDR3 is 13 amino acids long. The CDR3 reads CASSFASLPEQYF. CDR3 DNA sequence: TGCGCCAGCAGCTTCGCCTCACTCCCGGAGCAGTACTTC.

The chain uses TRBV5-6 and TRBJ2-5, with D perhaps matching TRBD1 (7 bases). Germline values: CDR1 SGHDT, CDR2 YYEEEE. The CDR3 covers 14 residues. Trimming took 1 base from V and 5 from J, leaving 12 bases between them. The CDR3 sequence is CASSLRQGGETQYF. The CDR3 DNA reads TGTGCCAGCAGCTTGAGACAGGGAGGTGAGACCCAGTACTTC. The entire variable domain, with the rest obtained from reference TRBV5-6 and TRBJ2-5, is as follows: DAGVTQSPTHLIKTRGQQVTLRCSPKSGHDTVSWYQQALGQGPQFIFQYYEEEERQRGNFPDRFSGHQFPNYSSELNVNALLLGDSALYLCASSLRQGGETQYFGPGTRLLVL.

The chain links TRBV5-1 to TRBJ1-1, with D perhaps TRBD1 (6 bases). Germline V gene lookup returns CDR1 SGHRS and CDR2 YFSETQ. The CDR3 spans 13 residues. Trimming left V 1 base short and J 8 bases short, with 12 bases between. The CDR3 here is CASSLSGAAEAFF. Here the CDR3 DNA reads TGCGCCAGCAGCTTGTCAGGGGCGGCGGAAGCTTTCTTT.

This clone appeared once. This CDR3 reads CASSFRLAGNYEQYF. Written as DNA, the CDR3 is TGTGCCAGCAGCTTCCGACTAGCGGGGAACTACGAGCAGTACTTC. J is TRBJ2-7 and V is TRBV7-3, with 11 bases identical to TRBD2. With V trimmed by 3 bases and J by 3 bases, 4 bases remained unmatched. Germline V gene data show CDR1 as SGHTA and CDR2 as FQGTGA. The CDR3 extends over 15 amino acids.